This T cell receptor (beta chain) was captured in a study of vaccination and CD4 T cells after COVID-19. Across the study: Post-vaccination specimens were collected at a median of approximately 72 days following dose two (range 14 to 241).

Treatment denoted: roughly ten-day PBMC culture with coronavirus spike peptide pools or control peptides (ViraFEST assay). Of note for this clonotype: What it binds is unknown.

With the Oncomine TCR Beta short-read assay, DNA from cultured CD4+ T cells was sequenced. Using its own MiXCR run on the PCR reads, TCRdb lists one record per CDR3 protein. The sample has over 8,000 distinct CDR3 sequences; roughly 24% are singletons. Whole-study results and caveats: A nonsignificant rise from roughly 22 to 38 was seen in the median number of SARS-CoV-2-reactive clonotypes.

The CDR3 totals 16 residues. The chain carries TRBV21-1 and TRBJ1-4. TRBV21-1 corresponds to a pseudogene. The TCR originated in a human donor with COVID-19. What was sequenced was cultured CD4+ T cells from blood. The CDR3 DNA reads as TGTGCCAGCAGAGAGACATTGAATGCAACTAATGAAAAACTGTTTTTT. Protein product: CASRETLNATNEKLFF.